The 10 T cell receptor beta chains presented below share a single source sample, sequenced in a study of T-cell memory formation after mild COVID-19. MiXCR, run by TCRdb on the 5' RACE reads, gives a single entry per CDR3 protein. The top ten clones hold about 2% of a sample with 140,000 or so distinct CDR3 sequences, roughly 21% of them seen once. The sequenced sample was PBMCs or a T cell subset sorted from them (not recorded which). Receptor source: an adult woman who had mild COVID-19 (a few samples of this study predate the infection). Cell type and time point are not known.

The chain carries TRBV12-3 or TRBV12-4 and TRBJ2-2; D is unclear. This CDR3 spans 13 amino acids. V shed 2 bases and J shed 1 base, with 2 bases lying between them. CDR3: CASSLKNTGELFF. The DNA of the CDR3 is TGTGCCAGCAGTTTAAAGAACACCGGGGAGCTGTTTTTT.

This clonotype showed up just a few times. The chain joins TRBV7-2 to TRBJ2-7, with 8 positions matching TRBD1. CDR1 and CDR2 (germline): SGHTA, FQGNSA. V lost 5 bases to trimming and J lost 10 bases; unmatched junction nucleotides: 4. There are 11 residues in the CDR3. CDR3 region: CASSTDRAQYF. In nucleotides, the CDR3 is TGTGCCAGCAGCACGGACAGGGCACAGTACTTC.

As regards this clonotype: This clone may be a read error of a much larger clone one base away. The chain combines TRBV5-1 with TRBJ2-2; D is perhaps TRBD1 (5 bases). The CDR3 sequence is 14 residues long. Germline V lookup: CDR1 SGHRS, CDR2 YFSETQ. The CDR3 loop is CASSLEGNNGELFF. CDR3 nucleotide sequence: TGCGCCAGCAGCTTGGAGGGGAACAACGGGGAGCTGTTTTTT. The whole variable domain, remainder taken from reference TRBV5-1 and TRBJ2-2, is KAGVTQTPRYLIKTRGQQVTLSCSPISGHRSVSWYQQTPGQGLQFLFEYFSETQRNKGNFPGRFSGRQFSNSRSEMNVSTLELGDSALYLCASSLEGNNGELFFGEGSRLTVL.

The rearrangement uses TRBV5-1 and TRBJ2-3; 12 bases agree with TRBD2. The CDR3 has 18 residues. V gave up 0 bases and J gave up 4 bases; unmatched junction bases: 9. Germline CDR1 reads SGHRS; CDR2 reads YFSETQ. The CDR3 region has the DNA TGCGCCAGCAGCTTGGCCCTAGCGGGAGGGCCCAACCCAGATACGCAGTATTTT. Protein product: CASSLALAGGPNPDTQYF.

This clonotype was counted a few times. This rearrangement joins TRBV7-6 to TRBJ2-1; 9 positions agree with TRBD2. The V gene's germline CDR1 is SGHVS and CDR2 FNYEAQ. The CDR3 runs to 14 residues. J was trimmed by 5 bases and V by 7 bases; bases with no gene match: 6. The DNA of the CDR3 is TGTGCCAGCAACTCAGCGGGGGGACACAATGAGCAGTTCTTC. Translating it yields CASNSAGGHNEQFF.

The rearrangement joins TRBV18 to TRBJ2-7; 7 bases are a match to TRBD1. Germline CDR1 reads KGHSH; CDR2 reads LQKENI. CDR3 size: 15 residues. V was clipped by 3 bases and J by 2 bases; unmatched bases: 7. The CDR3 region is CASSPGQHLTYEQYF. The CDR3 DNA follows: TGTGCCAGCTCACCGGGACAGCATCTTACCTACGAGCAGTACTTC.

The chain recombines TRBV24-1 with TRBJ2-1; tentative D call: TRBD2 (6 bases). CDR3 length: 15 residues. V lost 5 bases to trimming and J lost 6 bases, with 16 bases between them. CDR1 is KGHDR, CDR2 SFDVKD, per germline. The CDR3 sequence: CATSAVEGLSNEQFF. CDR3 bases: TGTGCCACCAGTGCGGTGGAGGGTCTTAGCAATGAGCAGTTCTTC.

A few counts support this clonotype. This sequence joins TRBV9 and TRBJ2-2; D gene uncertain. Trimming shortened V by 0 bases and J by 4 bases, and 10 bases separated the two germline ends. The CDR3 consists of 15 residues. Germline V gene data show CDR1 as SGDLS and CDR2 as YYNGEE. In DNA form, the CDR3 reads TGTGCCAGCAGCGTAGGCATAGTAGGCACCGGGGAGCTGTTTTTT. As protein: CASSVGIVGTGELFF.

The V and J genes are TRBV16 and TRBJ2-1; 11 bases are shared with TRBD1. Germline V CDR1 and CDR2: KGHSY, FQNENV. The CDR3 is made up of 20 amino acids. V dropped 3 bases and J dropped 3; count of bases not matched to a gene: 16. CDR3 sequence: CASSHFPIGTGGFNYNEQFF. As DNA, the CDR3 is TGTGCCAGCAGCCATTTTCCGATAGGGACAGGGGGTTTCAACTACAATGAGCAGTTCTTC.

Only a few counts were recorded for this clonotype. V and J are TRBV20-1 and TRBJ2-3; 9 bases line up with TRBD2. Germline CDR1 reads DFQATT; CDR2 reads SNEGSKA (reference sequence). With V trimmed by 6 bases and J by 2 bases, 9 bases remained unmatched. The CDR3 extends over 15 amino acids. DNA for the CDR3: TGCAGTGCCATACAGGTAGCGGGAGTCACAGATACGCAGTATTTT. It is translated as CSAIQVAGVTDTQYF.